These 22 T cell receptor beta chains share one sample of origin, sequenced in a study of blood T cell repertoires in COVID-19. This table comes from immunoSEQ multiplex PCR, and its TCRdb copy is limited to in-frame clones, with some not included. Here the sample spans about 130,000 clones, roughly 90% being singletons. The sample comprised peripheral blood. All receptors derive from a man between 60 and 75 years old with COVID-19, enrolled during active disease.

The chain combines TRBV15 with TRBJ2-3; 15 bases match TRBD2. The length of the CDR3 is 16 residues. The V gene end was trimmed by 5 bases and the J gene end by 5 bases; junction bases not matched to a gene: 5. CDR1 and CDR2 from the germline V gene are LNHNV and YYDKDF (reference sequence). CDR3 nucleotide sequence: TGTGCCACCAGCGGCATGGGACTAGCGGGAGGAGATACGCAGTATTTT. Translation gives CATSGMGLAGGDTQYF.

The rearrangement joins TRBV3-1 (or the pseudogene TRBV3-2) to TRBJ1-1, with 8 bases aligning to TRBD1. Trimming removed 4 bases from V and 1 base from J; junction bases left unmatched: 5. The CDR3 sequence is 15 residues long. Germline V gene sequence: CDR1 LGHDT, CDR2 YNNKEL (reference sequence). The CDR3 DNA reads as TGTGCCAGCAGCCCGCCCGGGACAGGGAACACTGAAGCTTTCTTT. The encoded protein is CASSPPGTGNTEAFF.

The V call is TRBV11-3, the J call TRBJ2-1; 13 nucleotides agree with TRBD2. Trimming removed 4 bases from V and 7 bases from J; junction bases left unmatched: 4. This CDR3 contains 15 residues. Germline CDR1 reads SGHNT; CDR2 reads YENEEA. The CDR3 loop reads CASSSPGLAGNEQFF. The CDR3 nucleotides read TGTGCCAGCAGCTCCCCGGGACTAGCGGGAAATGAGCAGTTCTTC.

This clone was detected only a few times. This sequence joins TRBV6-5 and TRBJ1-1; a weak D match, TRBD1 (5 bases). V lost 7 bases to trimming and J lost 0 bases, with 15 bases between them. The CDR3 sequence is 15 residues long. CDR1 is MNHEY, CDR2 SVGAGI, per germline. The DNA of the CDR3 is TGTGCCAGCAACAACGGGGGGAGAATGAACACTGAAGCTTTCTTT. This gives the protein CASNNGGRMNTEAFF.

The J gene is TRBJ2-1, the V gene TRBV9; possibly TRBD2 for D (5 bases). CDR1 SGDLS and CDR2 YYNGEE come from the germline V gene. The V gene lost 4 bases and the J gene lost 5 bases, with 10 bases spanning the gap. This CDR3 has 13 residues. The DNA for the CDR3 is TGTGCCAGCAGCCTCCCGGGAAACAATGAGCAGTTCTTC. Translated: CASSLPGNNEQFF.

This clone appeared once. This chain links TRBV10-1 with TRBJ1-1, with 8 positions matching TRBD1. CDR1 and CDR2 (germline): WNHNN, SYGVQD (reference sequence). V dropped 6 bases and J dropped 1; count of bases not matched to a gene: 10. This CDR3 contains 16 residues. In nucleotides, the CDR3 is TGCGCCAGCAGCAATTTGCAGGGGGCAACGAACACTGAAGCTTTCTTT. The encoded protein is CASSNLQGATNTEAFF.

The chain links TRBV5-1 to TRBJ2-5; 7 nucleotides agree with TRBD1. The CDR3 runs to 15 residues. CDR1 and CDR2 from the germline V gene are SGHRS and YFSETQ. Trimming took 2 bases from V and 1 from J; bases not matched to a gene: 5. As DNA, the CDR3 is TGCGCCAGCAGCTTCCGGGACAGTGGCCAAGAGACCCAGTACTTC. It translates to CASSFRDSGQETQYF.

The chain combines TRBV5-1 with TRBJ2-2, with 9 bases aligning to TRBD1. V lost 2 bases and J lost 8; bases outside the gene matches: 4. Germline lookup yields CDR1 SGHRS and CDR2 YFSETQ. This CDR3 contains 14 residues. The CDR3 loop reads CASSLQGAAGELFF. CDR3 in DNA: TGCGCCAGCAGCTTACAGGGGGCTGCGGGGGAGCTGTTTTTT. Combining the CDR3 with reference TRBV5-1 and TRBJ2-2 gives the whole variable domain KAGVTQTPRYLIKTRGQQVTLSCSPISGHRSVSWYQQTPGQGLQFLFEYFSETQRNKGNFPGRFSGRQFSNSRSEMNVSTLELGDSALYLCASSLQGAAGELFFGEGSRLTVL.

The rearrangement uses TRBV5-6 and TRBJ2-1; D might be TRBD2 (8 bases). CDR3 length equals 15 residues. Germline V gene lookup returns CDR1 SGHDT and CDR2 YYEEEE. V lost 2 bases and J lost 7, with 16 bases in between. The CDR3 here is CASSFFSGTENEQFF. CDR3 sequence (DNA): TGTGCCAGCAGCTTCTTTAGCGGGACAGAAAATGAGCAGTTCTTC.

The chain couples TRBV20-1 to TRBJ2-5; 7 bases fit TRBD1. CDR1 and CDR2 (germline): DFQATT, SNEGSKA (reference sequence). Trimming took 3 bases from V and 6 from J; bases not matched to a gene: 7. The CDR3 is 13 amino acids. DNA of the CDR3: TGCAGTGCTAGTGACAGGGCGTCGAAGACCCAGTACTTC. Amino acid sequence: CSASDRASKTQYF.

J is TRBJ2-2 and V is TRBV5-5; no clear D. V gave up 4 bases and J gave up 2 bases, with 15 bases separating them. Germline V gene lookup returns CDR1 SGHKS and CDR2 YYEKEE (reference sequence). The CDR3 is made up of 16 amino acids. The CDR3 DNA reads TGTGCCAGCAGCCCCGCAGGTAGATTAAACACCGGGGAGCTGTTTTTT. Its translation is CASSPAGRLNTGELFF.

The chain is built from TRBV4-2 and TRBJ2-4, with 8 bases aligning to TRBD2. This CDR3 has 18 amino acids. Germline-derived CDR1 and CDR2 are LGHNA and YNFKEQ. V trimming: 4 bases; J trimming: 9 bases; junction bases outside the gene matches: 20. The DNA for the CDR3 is TGTGCCAGCAGCCTGGGGGGCCCAAAAGCGGGAGAGGGGAGCATTCAGTACTTC. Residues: CASSLGGPKAGEGSIQYF.

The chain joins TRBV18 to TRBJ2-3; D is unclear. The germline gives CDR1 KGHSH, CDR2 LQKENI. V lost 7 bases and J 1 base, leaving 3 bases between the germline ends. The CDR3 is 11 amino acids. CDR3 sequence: CASLGTDTQYF. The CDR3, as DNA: TGTGCCAGCTTAGGCACAGATACGCAGTATTTT.

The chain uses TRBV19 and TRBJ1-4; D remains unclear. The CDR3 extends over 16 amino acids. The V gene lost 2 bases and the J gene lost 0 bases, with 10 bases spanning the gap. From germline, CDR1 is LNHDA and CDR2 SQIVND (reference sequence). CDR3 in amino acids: CASSIFRRSTNEKLFF. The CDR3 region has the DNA TGTGCCAGTAGTATATTCCGGAGGTCAACTAATGAAAAACTGTTTTTT.

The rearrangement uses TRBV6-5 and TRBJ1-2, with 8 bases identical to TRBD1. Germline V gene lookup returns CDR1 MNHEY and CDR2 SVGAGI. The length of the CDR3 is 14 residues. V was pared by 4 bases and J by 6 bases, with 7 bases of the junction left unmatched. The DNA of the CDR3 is TGTGCCAGCAGTTCCGCAAGGACAGGGAATGGCTACACCTTC. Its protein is CASSSARTGNGYTF.

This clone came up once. The CDR3 nucleotides read TGCGCCAGCAGTCACCCGGGAGGCTCCTACGAGCAGTACTTC. Its translation: CASSHPGGSYEQYF. The chain links TRBV23-1 to TRBJ2-7; 7 nucleotides agree with TRBD2. TRBV23-1 is treated as an ORF (open reading frame) with a function not yet certain. The CDR3 is made up of 14 amino acids. The J segment lost 0 bases and the V segment lost 3 bases, leaving 2 bases of the junction unmatched.

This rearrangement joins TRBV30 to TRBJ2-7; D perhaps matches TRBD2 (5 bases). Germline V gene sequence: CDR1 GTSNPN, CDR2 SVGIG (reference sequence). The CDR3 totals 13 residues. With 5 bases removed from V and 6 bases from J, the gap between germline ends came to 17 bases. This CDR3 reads CAWCFAGGSEQYF. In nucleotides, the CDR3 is TGTGCCTGGTGTTTCGCAGGAGGCAGCGAGCAGTACTTC.

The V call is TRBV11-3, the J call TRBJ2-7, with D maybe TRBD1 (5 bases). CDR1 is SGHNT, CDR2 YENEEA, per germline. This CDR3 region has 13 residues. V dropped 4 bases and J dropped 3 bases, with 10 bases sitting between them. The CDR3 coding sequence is TGTGCCAGCAGCTCCAGCCAGGGCTACGAGCAGTACTTC. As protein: CASSSSQGYEQYF.

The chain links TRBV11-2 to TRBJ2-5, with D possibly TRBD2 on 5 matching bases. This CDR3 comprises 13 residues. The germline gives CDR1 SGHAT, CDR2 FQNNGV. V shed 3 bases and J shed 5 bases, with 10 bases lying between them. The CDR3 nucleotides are TGTGCCAGCAGCTTCCTCGGCGGGGAGACCCAGTACTTC. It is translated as CASSFLGGETQYF.

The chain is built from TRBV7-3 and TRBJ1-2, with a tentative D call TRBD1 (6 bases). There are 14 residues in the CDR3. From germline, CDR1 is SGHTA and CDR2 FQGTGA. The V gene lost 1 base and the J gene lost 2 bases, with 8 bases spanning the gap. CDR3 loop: CASSLSTGNYGYTF. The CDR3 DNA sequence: TGTGCCAGCAGCTTAAGTACAGGGAACTATGGCTACACCTTC.

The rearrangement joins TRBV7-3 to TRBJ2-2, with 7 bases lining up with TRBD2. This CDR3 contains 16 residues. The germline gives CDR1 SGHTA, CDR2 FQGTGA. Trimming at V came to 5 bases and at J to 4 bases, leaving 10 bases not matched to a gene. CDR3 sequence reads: CASSLSGSPGTGELFF. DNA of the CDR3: TGTGCCAGCAGCCTTAGCGGGTCCCCGGGCACCGGGGAGCTGTTTTTT.

CDR3 nucleotide sequence: TGTGCCAGTACACAAAACGCAGGGCGTGGCTACACCTTC. Its protein product is CASTQNAGRGYTF. The chain links TRBV19 to TRBJ1-2; the D gene is possibly TRBD1 (5 bases). The CDR3 consists of 13 residues. The V gene lost 7 bases and the J gene lost 7 bases, with 16 bases spanning the gap. Germline V gives CDR1 LNHDA, CDR2 SQIVND (reference sequence).